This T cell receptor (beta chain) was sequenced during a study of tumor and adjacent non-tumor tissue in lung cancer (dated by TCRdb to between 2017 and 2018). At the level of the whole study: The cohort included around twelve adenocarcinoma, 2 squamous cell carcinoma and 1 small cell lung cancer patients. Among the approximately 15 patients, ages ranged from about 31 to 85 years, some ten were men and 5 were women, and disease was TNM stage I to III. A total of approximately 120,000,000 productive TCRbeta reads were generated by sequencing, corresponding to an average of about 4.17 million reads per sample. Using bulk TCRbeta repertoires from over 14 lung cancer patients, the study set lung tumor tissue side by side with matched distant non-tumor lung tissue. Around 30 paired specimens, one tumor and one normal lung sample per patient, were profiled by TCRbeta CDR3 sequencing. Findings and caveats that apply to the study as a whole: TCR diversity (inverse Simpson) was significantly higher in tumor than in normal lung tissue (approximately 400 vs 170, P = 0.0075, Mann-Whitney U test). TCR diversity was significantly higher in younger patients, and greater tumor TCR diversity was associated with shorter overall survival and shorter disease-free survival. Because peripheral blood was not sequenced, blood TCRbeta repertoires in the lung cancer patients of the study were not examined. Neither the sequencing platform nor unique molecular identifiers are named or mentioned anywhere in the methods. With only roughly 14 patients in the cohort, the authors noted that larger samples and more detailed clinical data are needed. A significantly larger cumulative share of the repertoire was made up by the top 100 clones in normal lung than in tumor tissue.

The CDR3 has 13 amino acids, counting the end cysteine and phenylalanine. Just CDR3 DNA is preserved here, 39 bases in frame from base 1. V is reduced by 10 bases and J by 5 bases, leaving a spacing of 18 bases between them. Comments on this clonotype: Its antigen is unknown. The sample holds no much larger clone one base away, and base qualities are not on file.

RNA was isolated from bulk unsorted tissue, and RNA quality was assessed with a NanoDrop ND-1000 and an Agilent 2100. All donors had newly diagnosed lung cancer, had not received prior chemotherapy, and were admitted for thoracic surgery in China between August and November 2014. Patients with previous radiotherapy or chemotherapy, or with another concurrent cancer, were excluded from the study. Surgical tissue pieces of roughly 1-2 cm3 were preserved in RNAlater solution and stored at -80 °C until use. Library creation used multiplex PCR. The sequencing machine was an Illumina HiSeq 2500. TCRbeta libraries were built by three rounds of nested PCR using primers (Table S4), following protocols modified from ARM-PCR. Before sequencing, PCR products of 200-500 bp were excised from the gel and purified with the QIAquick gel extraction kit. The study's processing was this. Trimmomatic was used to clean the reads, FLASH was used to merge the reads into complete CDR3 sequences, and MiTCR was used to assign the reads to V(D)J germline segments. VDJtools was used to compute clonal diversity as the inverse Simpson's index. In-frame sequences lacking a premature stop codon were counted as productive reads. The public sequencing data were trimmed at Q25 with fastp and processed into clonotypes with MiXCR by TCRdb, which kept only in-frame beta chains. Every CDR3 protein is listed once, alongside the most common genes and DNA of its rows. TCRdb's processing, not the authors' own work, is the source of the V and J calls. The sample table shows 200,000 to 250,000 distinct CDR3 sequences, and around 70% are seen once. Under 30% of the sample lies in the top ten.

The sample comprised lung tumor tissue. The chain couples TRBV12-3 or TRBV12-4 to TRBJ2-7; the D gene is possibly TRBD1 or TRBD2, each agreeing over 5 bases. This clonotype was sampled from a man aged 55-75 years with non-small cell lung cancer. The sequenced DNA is TGTGCCACCAGGCTACCGGGGACCCACGAGCAGTACTTC. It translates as CATRLPGTHEQYF.